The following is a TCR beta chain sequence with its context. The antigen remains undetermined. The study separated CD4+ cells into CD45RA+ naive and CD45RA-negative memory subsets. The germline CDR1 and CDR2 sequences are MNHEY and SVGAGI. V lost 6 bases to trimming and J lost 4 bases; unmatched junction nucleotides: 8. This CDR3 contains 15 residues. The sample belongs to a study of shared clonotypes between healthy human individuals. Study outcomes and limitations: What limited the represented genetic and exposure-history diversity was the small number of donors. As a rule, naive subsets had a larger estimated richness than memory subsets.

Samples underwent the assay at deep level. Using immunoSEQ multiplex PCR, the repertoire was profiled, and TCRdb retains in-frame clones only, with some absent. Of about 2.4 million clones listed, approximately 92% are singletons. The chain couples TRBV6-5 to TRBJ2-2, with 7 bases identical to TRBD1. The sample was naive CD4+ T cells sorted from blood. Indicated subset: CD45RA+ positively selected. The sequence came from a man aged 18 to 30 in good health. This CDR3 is CASRPTGPGTGELFF. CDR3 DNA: TGTGCCAGCAGACCGACAGGGCCAGGCACCGGGGAGCTGTTTTTT.